This T cell receptor (beta chain) appears in the sequencing data of a study of T cell responses to AZD1222 COVID-19 vaccine (dated by TCRdb to about 2021). Describing the broader study: TCR sequencing was performed for about 250 trial participants, of whom approximately 200 were given two doses of AZD1222 and some 25 were given two doses of MenACWY control vaccine. Trial participants were enrolled by age into 18-55, 56-69 and 70-plus year subgroups, with around 140, 26 and 57 TCR-sequenced participants respectively.

Study-wide conclusions, independent of this receptor: The whole spike protein was spanned by vaccine-associated CD4 TCRs, and dominant responses were seen in regions 160-218 and 743-854. Participants were mostly white British, with more females than males. The authors suggested clonal diversity may have been underestimated. The 56-69-year group was small, and its depth increase did not reach significance, likely because of low power. Because no day 14 peak-response samples were available, repertoires were characterized only after the peak T cell response. Nearly half of unique spike-specific TCRs reportedly recognized epitopes outside regions mutated in the B.1.351 and B.1.1.7 variants. After two AZD1222 doses, both the breadth and the depth of spike-specific TCRs were significantly higher than at day 0 and than in MenACWY recipients. Conclusions about previously exposed vaccinees are limited, since just six AZD1222 recipients were seropositive for SARS-CoV-2 at baseline.

In the paper's terms, the time point label means: about 28 days (+/-7) after the second vaccine dose. AZD1222 recipients with second doses at about 4 weeks or about 12 weeks were pooled, because spike-specific TCR depth and breadth did not differ between schedules. Vaccinee samples were obtained from the UK trials COV001 and COV002, which included a single-blind randomized controlled phase 2/3 trial of AZD1222 (ChAdOx1 nCoV-19) in healthy adults. For TCRbeta chain sequencing, PBMC samples were collected from trial participants at day 0 and at day 28 after the second dose. With regard to this clone: Its specific antigen is unknown. No base quality information exists; no much larger clone differs at one position.

The CDR3 regions of human TCRbeta chains were analyzed by immunosequencing. Turning to the authors' computational methods: TCRs in the repertoires were matched against a reference library of SARS-CoV-2-specific TCRs that had been generated with the MIRA antigen-specificity platform. Breadth was defined as the fraction of unique TCRs that were SARS-CoV-2-associated, and depth was defined as the fraction of total T cells that were SARS-CoV-2-associated. Using the MIRA data, each spike-specific TCR was mapped to the spike region that the TCR reacts to and placed in a CD4 or CD8 class. Log10-transformed breadth and depth values were compared by one-way ANOVA with Sidak's multiple comparisons tests. In its TCRdb copy, this immuneACCESS table keeps in-frame sequences only and misses some clones. Where compared with another copy, unresolved V genes explain less than half of these, and the others have no known cause. V and J calls and clone size are given by that table; D and trimming were obtained from the DNA. Present in this sample are 180,000 or so clones, 80% to 95% of which were seen just once. The ten biggest clones cover 0.9% to 1.1% of the sample.

The germline V gene (reference sequence) gives CDR1 as SEHNR and CDR2 as FQNEAQ. V sheds 6 bases and J sheds 2 bases, leaving 14 bases between their ends. The CDR3 numbers 15 residues from cysteine through phenylalanine. Only the CDR3 region is kept as DNA, spanning 45 bases read in frame from base 1. This material consisted of peripheral blood, taken 28 days after the second AZD1222 dose. The sequence was collected from an adult who received the AZD1222 COVID-19 vaccine. The chain is assembled from TRBV7-9 and TRBJ1-5; a tentative D call is TRBD1 (5 bases match). The base sequence is TGTGCCAGCAGTCCAGGCGTAGGGGGCAATCAGCCCCAGCATTTT. Translated, this is CASSPGVGGNQPQHF.